These 8 T cell receptor beta chains originate from one sample sequenced in a study of T cells in Graves' hyperthyroidism and ophthalmopathy. Amplification yielded TCR beta CDR3 regions, with RNA transcripts as the source. HTBI primers were the set used in a first-round RT-PCR of the TCR CDR3. TCRdb reanalysed the multiplex PCR reads using MiXCR and keeps one entry per CDR3 protein. The sample includes about 740,000 distinct CDR3 sequences, about 15% of them seen just once. Sequencing was carried out using blood. The receptors originated from a woman between 18 and 29 years old with Graves' hyperthyroidism.

The sample holds a few counts of this clonotype. The V and J genes are TRBV7-9 and TRBJ2-7, with D unresolved. The germline gives CDR1 SEHNR, CDR2 FQNEAQ (reference sequence). V was cut by 5 bases and J by 4 bases, with 9 bases left in between. This CDR3 comprises 12 residues. The CDR3 loop is CASSPARYEQYF. The CDR3 nucleotides read TGTGCCAGCAGCCCGGCGCGGTACGAGCAGTACTTC.

This clonotype has at least ten counts. The V call is TRBV30, the J call TRBJ1-5; D perhaps matches TRBD1 (5 bases). This CDR3 spans 14 amino acids. Per the germline V gene, CDR1 is GTSNPN and CDR2 is SVGIG (reference sequence). V was clipped by 5 bases and J by 7 bases, with 18 bases between them. The CDR3 sequence: CAWATEGLNQPQHF. The CDR3 DNA is TGTGCCTGGGCGACAGAGGGGCTTAACCAGCCCCAGCATTTT.

V is TRBV29-1 and J is TRBJ2-7, with TRBD1 matching 7 bases. This CDR3 comprises 15 residues. V shed 6 bases and J 5 bases; nucleotides not matched to a gene: 16. Germline lookup yields CDR1 SQVTM and CDR2 ANQGSEA. The CDR3: CSVPTRQGPPNEQYF. CDR3 sequence (DNA): TGCAGCGTCCCCACACGACAGGGCCCCCCCAACGAGCAGTACTTC.

This clonotype appeared a single time. V gene TRBV7-2 combines with J gene TRBJ2-2, with 9 bases identical to TRBD2. Germline assignment: CDR1 SGHTA and CDR2 FQGNSA. Unmatched junction bases numbered 6, after V lost 4 bases and J lost 6 bases. CDR3 length: 15 residues. The CDR3 DNA sequence: TGTGCCAGCAGCTCGGTAGCGGGAGTTCCCGGGGAGCTGTTTTTT. Translating gives CASSSVAGVPGELFF.

This clonotype was seen at least ten times. This chain joins TRBV6-1 and TRBJ1-1, with TRBD1 matching over 7 bases. CDR3 length equals 15 residues. Germline CDR1 reads MNHNS; CDR2 reads SASEGT. J gave up 2 bases and V 5 bases, and 8 bases lay outside the gene matches. This chain's CDR3 is CASSTQGTLNTEAFF. CDR3 in DNA: TGTGCCAGCAGTACACAGGGGACCCTTAACACTGAAGCTTTCTTT.

As DNA, the CDR3 is TGCGCCAGCAGCCCTGGACTAGCGGGAATCAACTCCTACGAGCAGTACTTC. This gives the protein CASSPGLAGINSYEQYF. The genes are TRBV4-1 and TRBJ2-7; 12 bases agree with TRBD2. The CDR3 consists of 17 residues. Germline V lookup: CDR1 MGHRA, CDR2 YSYEKL. J gave up 0 bases and V 4 bases, and 7 bases lay outside the gene matches.

This clonotype was seen repeatedly, ten times or more. This chain connects TRBV6-2 or TRBV6-3 to TRBJ1-5; 9 bases line up with TRBD1. This CDR3 region has 17 residues. The germline CDR1 and CDR2 sequences are MNHEY and SVGEGT. Unmatched junction bases numbered 10, after V lost 5 bases and J lost 2 bases. This chain's CDR3 is CASSHGTGIPGNQPQHF. The CDR3 DNA reads TGTGCCAGCAGTCACGGGACAGGGATTCCTGGCAATCAGCCCCAGCATTTT.

This clonotype was recorded at least ten times. V is TRBV7-9 and J is TRBJ2-1, with a possible D match to TRBD1 (6 bases). The V and J ends lost 2 bases and 4 bases respectively, with 18 bases between them. CDR1 SEHNR and CDR2 FQNEAQ come from the germline V gene (reference sequence). The CDR3 runs to 17 residues. This CDR3 reads CASSLQVVTGLYNEQFF. For the CDR3, the DNA is TGTGCCAGCAGCTTACAGGTCGTGACAGGCCTTTACAATGAGCAGTTCTTC. The full variable domain, rest sourced from reference TRBV7-9 and TRBJ2-1, is DTGVSQNPRHKITKRGQNVTFRCDPISEHNRLYWYRQTLGQGPEFLTYFQNEAQLEKSRLLSDRFSAERPKGSFSTLEIQRTEQGDSAMYLCASSLQVVTGLYNEQFFGPGTRLTVL.